The 17 T cell receptor beta chains in this list originate from one sample, sequenced in a study of T-cell reconstitution after alpha-beta-depleted transplantation in children. It was with unique molecular identifiers that the TCRbeta library was prepared. TCRdb recomputed calls from the PCR reads with MiXCR, one row per CDR3 protein. The table shows approximately 420,000 distinct CDR3 sequences, with about a tenth occurring only once. Sequenced here: PBMCs from the stem cell graft donor, sampled from the stem cell graft. Receptors originate from a human donor who donated a stem cell graft to a child with acute myeloid leukemia.

This clonotype was detected only a few times. In DNA form, the CDR3 reads TGCAGTGCCCAGGCCGGATTGAGCTCCTATAATTCACCCCTCCACTTT. This codes for CSAQAGLSSYNSPLHF. V gene TRBV20-1 combines with J gene TRBJ1-6; D is ambiguous. This CDR3 spans 16 amino acids. Germline V gene data show CDR1 as DFQATT and CDR2 as SNEGSKA (reference sequence). V shed 6 bases and J shed 0 bases, with 15 bases lying between them.

This clonotype was observed a handful of times. The chain uses TRBV7-8 and TRBJ2-4; weak D call: TRBD2 (6 bases). The CDR3 is 12 amino acids. The germline V and J ends were trimmed by 11 bases and 9 bases, with 17 bases remaining between them. CDR1 and CDR2 from the germline V gene are SGHVS and FQNEAQ. The CDR3 is CAVTGDGGIQYF. The CDR3 bases are TGTGCCGTCACGGGTGACGGGGGCATTCAGTACTTC.

This clonotype has only a few counts. One end of the junction fails to match germline, which may point to a read error. The chain employs TRBV5-1 and TRBJ2-5; D not resolved. The CDR3 covers 12 residues. Germline V gene sequence: CDR1 SGHRS, CDR2 YFSETQ. CDR3 region: CASRLAAETQYF. CDR3 DNA: TGCGCCAGCAGATTGGCGGCAGAGACCCAGTACTTC.

This clonotype was recorded many times. The CDR3 coding sequence is TGCAGTGTCCAAGATTCCTTTGCAGATACGCAGTATTTT. The encoded protein is CSVQDSFADTQYF. This sequence joins TRBV20-1 and TRBJ2-3; the D is unclear. Per germline, CDR1 DFQATT and CDR2 SNEGSKA (reference sequence). Trimming took 7 bases from V and 4 from J, leaving 15 bases between them. The CDR3 spans 13 residues.

This clonotype was picked up a small number of times. The gene calls are TRBV5-1 and TRBJ2-5; 7 bases align to TRBD1. V was pared by 0 bases and J by 7 bases, with 6 bases of the junction left unmatched. CDR1 is SGHRS, CDR2 YFSETQ, per germline. The CDR3 loop spans 14 amino acids. The CDR3 nucleotides read TGCGCCAGCAGCTTGGAGACAGGGAGCGGGACCCAGTACTTC. Amino acids: CASSLETGSGTQYF.

This clonotype occurred a few times. The rearrangement uses TRBV5-5 and TRBJ2-1; D unresolved. The CDR3 has 16 residues. Germline V gene sequence: CDR1 SGHKS, CDR2 YYEKEE (reference sequence). The V end lost 0 bases, the J end lost 3 bases, and 13 bases lay between the germline ends. The CDR3 nucleotides are TGTGCCAGCAGCTTGGTATATCCAGTCGACTACAATGAGCAGTTCTTC. Translation gives CASSLVYPVDYNEQFF.

This clonotype was seen a few times. This chain joins TRBV12-3 or TRBV12-4 and TRBJ2-1, with D tentatively TRBD1 or TRBD2 (6 bases each). The CDR3 runs to 16 residues. V lost 5 bases and J 8 bases, leaving 22 bases between the germline ends. CDR3 DNA sequence: TGTGCCAGCAGTACCATCGGGACAAGGGGGGTGGATGAGCAGTTCTTC. It codes for CASSTIGTRGVDEQFF.

The V call is TRBV20-1, the J call TRBJ1-4; TRBD1 aligns across 10 bases. The CDR3 length is 14 residues. In germline, CDR1 is DFQATT, CDR2 SNEGSKA (reference sequence). The V gene end was trimmed by 6 bases and the J gene end by 6 bases; junction bases not matched to a gene: 7. The CDR3 coding sequence is TGCAGTGCCGCCGGACAGGGGGATGATGAAAAACTGTTTTTT. Protein sequence: CSAAGQGDDEKLFF.

The chain employs TRBV5-1 and TRBJ1-5; 7 bases agree with TRBD1. CDR3 length: 15 amino acids. The germline V gene has CDR1 SGHRS and CDR2 YFSETQ. J lost 0 bases, V lost 5 bases, and 5 bases had no gene match. CDR3 loop: CASRLTGNSNQPQHF. The CDR3 nucleotides are TGCGCCAGCAGGTTGACAGGGAATAGCAATCAGCCCCAGCATTTT.

This clonotype was counted many times. This chain connects TRBV12-3 or TRBV12-4 to TRBJ1-4, with a weak D call TRBD1 (5 bases). The CDR3 runs to 14 residues. Trimming pared 7 bases from V and 7 bases from J, leaving 16 bases between. The CDR3 region is CASTPPGRTEKLFF. CDR3 nucleotides: TGTGCCAGCACCCCCCCGGGACGGACTGAAAAACTGTTTTTT.

This clonotype was recorded a few times. The chain recombines TRBV20-1 with TRBJ2-3; TRBD2 matches 12 bases. V lost 0 bases, J lost 3 bases, and 7 bases stayed unmatched. Germline V gene sequence: CDR1 DFQATT, CDR2 SNEGSKA (reference sequence). CDR3 size: 17 residues. The CDR3 reads CSAREARLAGATDTQYF. The CDR3 DNA reads TGCAGTGCTAGAGAGGCCCGACTAGCGGGGGCTACAGATACGCAGTATTTT.

This chain links TRBV20-1 with TRBJ2-7; TRBD2 agrees at 10 bases. This CDR3 has 14 amino acids. Germline V gives CDR1 DFQATT, CDR2 SNEGSKA (reference sequence). The trim removed 0 bases at V and 3 bases at J, leaving 2 bases unmatched. As DNA, the CDR3 is TGCAGTGCTAGAGATGCTAGCGGGGGCTACGAGCAGTACTTC. Its translation: CSARDASGGYEQYF.

This clonotype showed up just a few times. The chain uses TRBV5-7 and TRBJ2-3; 8 positions agree with TRBD2. TRBV5-7 is an ORF, and what it does is uncertain. The CDR3 has 16 residues. V lost 0 bases, J lost 2 bases, and 5 bases stayed unmatched. For the CDR3, the DNA is TGTGCCAGCAGCTTGGCTGTAGCGGGGTACACAGATACGCAGTATTTT. Translation: CASSLAVAGYTDTQYF.

The V and J genes are TRBV5-1 and TRBJ2-7; perhaps TRBD2 as D (5 bases). V gave up 4 bases and J gave up 3 bases, with 14 bases separating them. The germline V gene encodes CDR1 SGHRS and CDR2 YFSETQ. This CDR3 has 14 amino acids. CDR3 amino acids: CASSPGGRGYEQYV. The CDR3 DNA reads TGCGCCAGCAGCCCCGGAGGTCGGGGCTACGAGCAGTACGTC.

The chain recombines TRBV9 with TRBJ2-1; D uncertain. Germline loops: CDR1 SGDLS, CDR2 YYNGEE. V lost 4 bases, J lost 13 bases, and 21 bases lay in between. This CDR3 has 14 amino acids. The CDR3 here is CASSPSGGRVGQFF. Written as DNA, the CDR3 is TGTGCCAGCAGCCCCTCCGGTGGCCGAGTGGGCCAGTTCTTC.

This chain links TRBV20-1 with TRBJ2-3, with 7 positions matching TRBD2. CDR1 DFQATT and CDR2 SNEGSKA come from the germline V gene (reference sequence). J lost 0 bases, V lost 3 bases, and 6 bases had no gene match. The CDR3 is made up of 15 amino acids. Here the CDR3 reads CSASVAGESTDTQYF. The CDR3 nucleotides are TGCAGTGCTAGCGTTGCGGGAGAGAGCACAGATACGCAGTATTTT.

The J gene is TRBJ2-6, the V gene TRBV7-8, with D unclear. CDR3 size: 13 residues. V dropped 8 bases and J dropped 0 bases, with 5 bases sitting between them. Per the germline V gene, CDR1 is SGHVS and CDR2 is FQNEAQ. CDR3 coding DNA: TGTGCCAGCGACTTCTCTGGGGCCAACGTCCTGACTTTC. Amino acid sequence: CASDFSGANVLTF.